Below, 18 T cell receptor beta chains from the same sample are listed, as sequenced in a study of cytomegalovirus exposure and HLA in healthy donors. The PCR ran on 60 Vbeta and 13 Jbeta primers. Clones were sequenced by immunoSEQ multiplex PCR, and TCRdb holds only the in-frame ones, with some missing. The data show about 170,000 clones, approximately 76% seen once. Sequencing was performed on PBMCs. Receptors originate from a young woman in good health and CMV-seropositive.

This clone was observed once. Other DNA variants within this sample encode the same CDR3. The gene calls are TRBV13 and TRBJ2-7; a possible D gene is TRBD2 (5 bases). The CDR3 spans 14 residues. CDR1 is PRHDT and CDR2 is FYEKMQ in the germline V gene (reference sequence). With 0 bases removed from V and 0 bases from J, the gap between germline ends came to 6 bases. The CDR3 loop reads CASSLGGSSYEQYF. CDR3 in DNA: TGTGCCAGCAGCTTAGGAGGGAGCTCCTACGAGCAGTACTTC.

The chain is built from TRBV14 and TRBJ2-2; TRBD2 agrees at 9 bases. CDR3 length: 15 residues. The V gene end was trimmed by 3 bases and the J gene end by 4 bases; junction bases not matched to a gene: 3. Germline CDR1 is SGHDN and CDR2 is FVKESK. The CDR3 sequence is CASSHLAGATGELFF. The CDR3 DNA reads TGTGCCAGCAGCCATTTAGCGGGGGCCACCGGGGAGCTGTTTTTT.

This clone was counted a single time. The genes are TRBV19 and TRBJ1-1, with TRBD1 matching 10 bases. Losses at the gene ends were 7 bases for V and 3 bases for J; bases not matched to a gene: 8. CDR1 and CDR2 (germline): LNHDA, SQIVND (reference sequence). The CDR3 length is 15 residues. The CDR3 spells CASTNLGQGDTEAFF. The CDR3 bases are TGTGCCAGTACCAACCTAGGACAGGGGGACACTGAAGCTTTCTTT.

In DNA form, the CDR3 reads TGTGCCAGCAGCGATACAGGGGTCTCCTATAATTCACCCCTCCACTTT. This sequence encodes CASSDTGVSYNSPLHF. The gene calls are TRBV9 and TRBJ1-6, with 7 bases matching TRBD1. J lost 0 bases, V lost 3 bases, and 3 bases had no gene match. The CDR3 extends over 16 amino acids. Germline V gene data show CDR1 as SGDLS and CDR2 as YYNGEE.

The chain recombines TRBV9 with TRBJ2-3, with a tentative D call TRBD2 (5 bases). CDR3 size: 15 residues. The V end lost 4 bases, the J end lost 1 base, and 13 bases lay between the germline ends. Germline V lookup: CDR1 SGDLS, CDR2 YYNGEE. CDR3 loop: CASSQEARRTDTQYF. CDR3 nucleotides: TGTGCCAGCAGCCAGGAGGCCCGCCGCACAGATACGCAGTATTTT.

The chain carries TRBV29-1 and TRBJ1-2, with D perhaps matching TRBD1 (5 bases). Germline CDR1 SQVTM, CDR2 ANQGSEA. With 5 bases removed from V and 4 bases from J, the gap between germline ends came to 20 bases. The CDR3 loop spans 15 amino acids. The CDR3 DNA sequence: TGCAGCGTTTTAAGTGGGGGGAAAGGGAGCTATGGCTACACCTTC. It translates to CSVLSGGKGSYGYTF. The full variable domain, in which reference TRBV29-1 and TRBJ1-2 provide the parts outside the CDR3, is SAVISQKPSRDICQRGTSLTIQCQVDSQVTMMFWYRQQPGQSLTLIATANQGSEATYESGFVIDKFPISRPNLTFSTLTVSNMSPEDSSIYLCSVLSGGKGSYGYTFGSGTRLTVV.

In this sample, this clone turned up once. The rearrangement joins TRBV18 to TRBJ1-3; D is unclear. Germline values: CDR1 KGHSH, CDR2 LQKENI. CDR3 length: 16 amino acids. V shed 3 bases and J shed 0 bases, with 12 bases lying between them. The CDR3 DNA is TGTGCCAGCTCACCCCTCTTTACAGTCTCTGGAAACACCATATATTTT. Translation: CASSPLFTVSGNTIYF.

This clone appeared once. The CDR3 region is CASSPRPGSTEAFF. CDR3 nucleotides: TGTGCCAGCAGTCCCCGTCCGGGGAGCACTGAAGCTTTCTTT. This chain links TRBV27 with TRBJ1-1; no clear D gene. Trimming left V 5 bases short and J 4 bases short, with 14 bases between. Per germline, CDR1 MNHEY and CDR2 SMNVEV (reference sequence). This CDR3 region has 14 residues.

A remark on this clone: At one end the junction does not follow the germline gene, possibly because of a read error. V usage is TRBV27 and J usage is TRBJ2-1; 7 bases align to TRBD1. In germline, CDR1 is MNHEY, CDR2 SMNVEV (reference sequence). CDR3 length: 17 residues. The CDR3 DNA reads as TGTGCCAACAGTTTTGCGGAGACAGGGAATATGGTAAATGAGCAGTTCTTC. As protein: CANSFAETGNMVNEQFF.

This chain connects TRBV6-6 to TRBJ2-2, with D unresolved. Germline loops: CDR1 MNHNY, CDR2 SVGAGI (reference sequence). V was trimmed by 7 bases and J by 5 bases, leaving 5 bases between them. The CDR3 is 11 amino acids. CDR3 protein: CASIRTGELFF. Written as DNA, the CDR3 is TGTGCCAGCATCCGGACCGGGGAGCTGTTTTTT.

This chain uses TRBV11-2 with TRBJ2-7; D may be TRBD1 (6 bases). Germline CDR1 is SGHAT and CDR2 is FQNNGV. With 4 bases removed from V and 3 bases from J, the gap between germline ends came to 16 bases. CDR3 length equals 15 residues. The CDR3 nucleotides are TGTGCCAGCAGCTCAAAACAGGGTTCGCTCTACGAGCAGTACTTC. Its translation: CASSSKQGSLYEQYF. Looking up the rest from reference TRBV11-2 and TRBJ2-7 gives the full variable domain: EAGVAQSPRYKIIEKRQSVAFWCNPISGHATLYWYQQILGQGPKLLIQFQNNGVVDDSQLPKDRFSAERLKGVDSTLKIQPAKLEDSAVYLCASSSKQGSLYEQYFGPGTRLTVT.

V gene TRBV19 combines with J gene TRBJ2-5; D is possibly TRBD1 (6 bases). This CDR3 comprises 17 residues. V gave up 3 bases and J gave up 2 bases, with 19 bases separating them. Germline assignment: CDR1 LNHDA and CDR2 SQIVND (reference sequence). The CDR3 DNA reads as TGTGCCAGTAGTATTGGGGGCCAGGGCCCTTTTCAAGAGACCCAGTACTTC. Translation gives CASSIGGQGPFQETQYF.

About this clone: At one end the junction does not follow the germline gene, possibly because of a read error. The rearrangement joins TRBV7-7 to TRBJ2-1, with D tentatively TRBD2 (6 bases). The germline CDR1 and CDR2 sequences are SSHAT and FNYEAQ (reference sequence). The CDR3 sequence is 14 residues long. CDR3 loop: CASSPSRDSLEQFF. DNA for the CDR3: TGTGCTAGCAGCCCTTCCCGGGACTCCCTAGAGCAGTTCTTC.

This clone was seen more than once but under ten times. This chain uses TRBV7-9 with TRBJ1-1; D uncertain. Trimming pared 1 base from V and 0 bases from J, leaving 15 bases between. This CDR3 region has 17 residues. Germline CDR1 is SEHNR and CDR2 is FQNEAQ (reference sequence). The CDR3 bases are TGTGCCAGCAGCTTAGAGAGGGCCCCTAGGCTGAACACTGAAGCTTTCTTT. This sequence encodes CASSLERAPRLNTEAFF. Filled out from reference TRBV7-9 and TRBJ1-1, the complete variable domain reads DTGVSQNPRHKITKRGQNVTFRCDPISEHNRLYWYRQTLGQGPEFLTYFQNEAQLEKSRLLSDRFSAERPKGSFSTLEIQRTEQGDSAMYLCASSLERAPRLNTEAFFGQGTRLTVV.

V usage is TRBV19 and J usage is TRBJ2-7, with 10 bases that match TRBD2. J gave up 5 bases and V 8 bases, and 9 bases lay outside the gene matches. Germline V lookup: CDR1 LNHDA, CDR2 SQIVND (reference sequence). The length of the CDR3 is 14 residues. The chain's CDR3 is CASRKAGGVDEQYF. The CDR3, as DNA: TGTGCCAGTCGAAAAGCGGGGGGGGTCGACGAGCAGTACTTC. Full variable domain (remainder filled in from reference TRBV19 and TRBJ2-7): DGGITQSPKYLFRKEGQNVTLSCEQNLNHDAMYWYRQDPGQGLRLIYYSQIVNDFQKGDIAEGYSVSREKKESFPLTVTSAQKNPTAFYLCASRKAGGVDEQYFGPGTRLTVT.

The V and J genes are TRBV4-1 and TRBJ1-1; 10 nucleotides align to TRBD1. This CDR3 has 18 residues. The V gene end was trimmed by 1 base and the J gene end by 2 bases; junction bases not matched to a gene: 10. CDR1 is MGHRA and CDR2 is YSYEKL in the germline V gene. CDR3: CASSQVWTGGWENTEAFF. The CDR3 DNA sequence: TGCGCCAGCAGCCAAGTTTGGACAGGGGGGTGGGAAAACACTGAAGCTTTCTTT.

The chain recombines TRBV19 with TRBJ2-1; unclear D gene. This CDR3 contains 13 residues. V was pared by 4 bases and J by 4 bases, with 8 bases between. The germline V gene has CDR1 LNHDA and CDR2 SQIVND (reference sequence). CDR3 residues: CASSKTDYNEQFF. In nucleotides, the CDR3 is TGTGCCAGTAGTAAAACAGATTACAATGAGCAGTTCTTC.

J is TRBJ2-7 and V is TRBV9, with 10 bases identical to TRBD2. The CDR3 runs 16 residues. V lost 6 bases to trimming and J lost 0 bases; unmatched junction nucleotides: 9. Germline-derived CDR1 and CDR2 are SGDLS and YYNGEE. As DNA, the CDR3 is TGTGCCAGCACCCGAACTAGCGGGGCCAGCTCCTACGAGCAGTACTTC. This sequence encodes CASTRTSGASSYEQYF.